This paragraph reports one T cell receptor (beta chain). Under the authors' procedure: The authors estimated nucleated cell counts from reference gene primer amplification. Assay: immunoSEQ multiplex PCR; the TCRdb copy retains only in-frame clones and omits some. V and J calls and clone size are copied from that table; D and trimming were computed from the DNA. Of more than 40,000 clones listed, about 81% were seen once; the top ten hold roughly an eighth. These data come from a study of blood T cell repertoires in COVID-19. Study-level background: Whether acute or convalescent, the COVID-19 samples came from the United States, Italy and Spain. PBMCs, B-cell-depleted T cells, or T cells provided the cDNA or gDNA that made up the material.

The source material was peripheral blood. The receptor comes from a human donor with acute or convalescent COVID-19. The donor label of this sample is uncertain.

This chain's CDR3 is CASSFGVTGGYTF. The CDR3 nucleotides read TGTGCCAGCAGTTTCGGTGTGACAGGCGGCTACACCTTC. The chain uses TRBV12-3 or TRBV12-4 and TRBJ1-2; weak D call: TRBD1 (6 bases). The CDR3 totals 13 residues. Deletions cut 3 bases from V and 8 bases from J, with 13 bases between.